One sample yielded the 2 T cell receptor beta chains listed below, sequenced in a study of blood T cell repertoires in COVID-19. The data were produced by immunoSEQ multiplex PCR, yet TCRdb's version contains in-frame clones alone and is incomplete. The sample shows about 150,000 clones, over 75% of them seen only once. Sequencing was carried out using peripheral blood. The receptor source for this set is a human donor in a cohort sampled during active COVID-19.

The chain joins TRBV7-2 to TRBJ2-7, with 7 bases aligning to TRBD2. The germline V gene has CDR1 SGHTA and CDR2 FQGNSA. V dropped 3 bases and J dropped 3; count of bases not matched to a gene: 5. The CDR3 covers 14 residues. The CDR3 loop is CASSLTSRFYEQYF. The CDR3 DNA reads TGTGCCAGCAGCTTGACTAGCCGGTTCTACGAGCAGTACTTC.

The rearrangement links TRBV29-1 to TRBJ1-2, with 9 bases that match TRBD1. This CDR3 has 14 amino acids. Trimming took 4 bases from V and 6 from J; bases not matched to a gene: 9. Germline CDR1 reads SQVTM; CDR2 reads ANQGSEA. The CDR3 DNA reads TGCAGCGTTGGTGGTGGACAGGGGCTCGATGGCTACACCTTC. Residues: CSVGGGQGLDGYTF. The variable domain in full, with the rest retrieved from reference TRBV29-1 and TRBJ1-2, is SAVISQKPSRDICQRGTSLTIQCQVDSQVTMMFWYRQQPGQSLTLIATANQGSEATYESGFVIDKFPISRPNLTFSTLTVSNMSPEDSSIYLCSVGGGQGLDGYTFGSGTRLTVV.